The clone carrying this T cell receptor (beta chain) was picked up one time. Its antigen is as yet unknown. V lost 8 bases and J 9 bases, leaving 23 bases between the germline ends. The CDR3 runs to 15 residues. Per the germline V gene, CDR1 is MNHEY and CDR2 is SMNVEV (reference sequence). The naive CD8 fraction comprised CD45RO-negative cells positively selected for CCR7 and excluded terminally differentiated effector memory CD45RA+ cells. The entry originates in a study of shared clonotypes between healthy human individuals. Profiling relied on immunoSEQ multiplex PCR, and the TCRdb table lists in-frame clones only, not all of them. This table has approximately 650,000 clones, around 95% appearing once. General observations from the study: In having few donors, the study represented limited genetic and exposure-history diversity. Sampling covered blood only; tissue repertoires likely differ.

This TCR came from a woman in her twenties or thirties in good health. Sequencing was performed on naive CD8+ T cells sorted from blood. The chain has TRBV27 and TRBJ1-5, with D unresolved. CDR3 DNA sequence: TGTGCCAGCGGCCCCCGAGAGGCGGCCTTTCGGCCCCAGCATTTT. Its protein is CASGPREAAFRPQHF.